The 18 T cell receptor beta chains below come from one sample, sequenced in a study of Ad26.COV2.S vaccination and SARS-CoV-2 variants. Sequenced by immunoSEQ multiplex PCR; TCRdb stores in-frame clones only, minus some. The data contain around 450,000 clones, roughly 87% of them singletons. Treatment denoted: 15 to 20 received Ad26.COV2.S at low or high dose, single or two shots; 5 received placebo; per-sample allocation not given. On day 63 after the first injection, vaccine and placebo recipients gave samples. Sequencing was performed on peripheral blood, taken in a trial of Ad26.COV2.S vaccine versus placebo. Receptor source: a person between 18 and 65 years old who received the Ad26.COV2.S COVID-19 vaccine or a placebo.

The gene calls are TRBV2 and TRBJ2-1; perhaps D is TRBD1 or TRBD2 (6 bases each). With 6 bases removed from V and 0 bases from J, the gap between germline ends came to 18 bases. CDR1 and CDR2 from the germline V gene are SNHLY and FYNNEI. CDR3 length: 17 residues. The chain's CDR3 is CASRARGLPSSYNEQFF. The CDR3 region has the DNA TGTGCCAGCAGAGCCCGGGGGCTACCTTCCTCCTACAATGAGCAGTTCTTC.

The chain joins TRBV29-1 to TRBJ1-2; 7 bases align to TRBD1. The CDR3 consists of 14 residues. The junction had 5 bases not matched to a gene; V was cut back by 0 bases and J by 4 bases. Germline V CDR1 and CDR2: SQVTM, ANQGSEA. The CDR3 sequence is CSVEDKGAGYGYTF. The CDR3 region has the DNA TGCAGCGTTGAAGATAAGGGGGCGGGCTATGGCTACACCTTC. The whole variable domain, filled in from reference TRBV29-1 and TRBJ1-2, reads SAVISQKPSRDICQRGTSLTIQCQVDSQVTMMFWYRQQPGQSLTLIATANQGSEATYESGFVIDKFPISRPNLTFSTLTVSNMSPEDSSIYLCSVEDKGAGYGYTFGSGTRLTVV.

The V and J genes are TRBV7-9 and TRBJ1-1; 11 bases fit TRBD1. Germline V lookup: CDR1 SEHNR, CDR2 FQNEAQ (reference sequence). The CDR3 covers 16 residues. V was pared by 5 bases and J by 7 bases, with 12 bases of the junction left unmatched. The CDR3 region has the DNA TGTGCCAGCAGCCATGGACAGGGGGCTCTCCTCCATGAAGCTTTCTTT. It yields the protein CASSHGQGALLHEAFF.

The J gene is TRBJ2-1, the V gene TRBV3-1 (or the pseudogene TRBV3-2), with 9 bases that match TRBD2. The germline V gene has CDR1 LGHDT and CDR2 YNNKEL (reference sequence). The CDR3 covers 17 residues. The trim removed 1 base at V and 6 bases at J, leaving 10 bases unmatched. CDR3 in DNA: TGTGCCAGCAGCCAAGCGGGCGGGGGGGCTTTTGGCAATGAGCAGTTCTTC. This sequence encodes CASSQAGGGAFGNEQFF.

The V and J genes are TRBV5-1 and TRBJ2-5, with a possible D match to TRBD1 (5 bases). The CDR3 runs 16 residues. Germline values: CDR1 SGHRS, CDR2 YFSETQ. Trimming removed 0 bases at V and 4 bases at J, with 16 bases between. The CDR3 nucleotides read TGCGCCAGCAGCTTGGTAAGGCAGGGAAGTGGAGAGACCCAGTACTTC. Its protein is CASSLVRQGSGETQYF.

This clone was seen more than once but under ten times. V is TRBV28 and J is TRBJ1-2; D might be TRBD1 (6 bases). Trimming shortened V by 3 bases and J by 4 bases, and 9 bases separated the two germline ends. The length of the CDR3 is 13 residues. The germline gives CDR1 MDHEN, CDR2 SYDVKM. The CDR3 sequence: CASSLTGSYGYTF. The CDR3 coding sequence is TGTGCCAGCAGTTTGACAGGATCCTATGGCTACACCTTC.

This clone has only a few counts. The chain links TRBV29-1 to TRBJ1-3; D is ambiguous. With 1 base removed from V and 7 bases from J, the gap between germline ends came to 8 bases. CDR3 size: 12 residues. The germline V gene has CDR1 SQVTM and CDR2 ANQGSEA. CDR3 sequence (DNA): TGCAGCGTTGAAGTACACCTGAACACCATATATTTT. Residues: CSVEVHLNTIYF.

This chain links TRBV7-3 with TRBJ2-2; 9 bases match TRBD2. V shed 2 bases and J 3 bases; nucleotides not matched to a gene: 10. Germline CDR1 and CDR2: SGHTA and FQGTGA. This CDR3 contains 18 residues. CDR3 amino acids: CASSLGARAGGDTGELFF. DNA of the CDR3: TGTGCCAGCAGCTTAGGGGCCCGAGCGGGGGGCGACACCGGGGAGCTGTTTTTT.

This clone was counted a single time. The J gene is TRBJ1-2, the V gene TRBV6-5, with 7 positions matching TRBD1. This CDR3 region has 14 residues. Germline V gives CDR1 MNHEY, CDR2 SVGAGI. J gave up 8 bases and V 2 bases, and 8 bases lay outside the gene matches. CDR3 sequence reads: CASSYAETGTGYTF. The DNA for the CDR3 is TGTGCCAGCAGTTACGCAGAGACAGGGACCGGCTACACCTTC.

This clone has only one observation. The rearrangement uses TRBV4-1 and TRBJ1-1; no definite D call. The CDR3 is 17 residues long. V lost 0 bases and J 3 bases, leaving 17 bases between the germline ends. The germline CDR1 and CDR2 sequences are MGHRA and YSYEKL. CDR3 in amino acids: CASSQDPSRRRDTEAFF. The CDR3, as DNA: TGCGCCAGCAGCCAAGATCCGAGCCGACGAAGGGACACTGAAGCTTTCTTT.

This clone was seen a handful of times. V is TRBV7-6 and J is TRBJ2-7, with 9 bases aligning to TRBD2. This CDR3 is 14 amino acids long. V dropped 5 bases and J dropped 2; count of bases not matched to a gene: 4. Germline V CDR1 and CDR2: SGHVS, FNYEAQ. The CDR3 spells CASSRLAVTYEQYF. The DNA of the CDR3 is TGTGCCAGCAGCAGACTAGCGGTTACCTACGAGCAGTACTTC. Variable domain in full (rest from reference TRBV7-6 and TRBJ2-7): GAGVSQSPRYKVTKRGQDVALRCDPISGHVSLYWYRQALGQGPEFLTYFNYEAQQDKSGLPNDRFSAERPEGSISTLTIQRTEQRDSAMYRCASSRLAVTYEQYFGPGTRLTVT.

In this sample, this clone turned up once. This chain links TRBV11-3 with TRBJ1-5; a weak D match, TRBD1 (6 bases). CDR3 length equals 13 residues. V was cut by 9 bases and J by 8 bases, with 17 bases left in between. Germline assignment: CDR1 SGHNT and CDR2 YENEEA. The CDR3 DNA follows: TGTGCCAGGACACAGGGTTGTTGTAAGCCCCAGCATTTT. Residues: CARTQGCCKPQHF.

This chain links TRBV28 with TRBJ2-1; 7 nucleotides align to TRBD1. The germline gives CDR1 MDHEN, CDR2 SYDVKM. The CDR3 is 16 amino acids. The J segment lost 3 bases and the V segment lost 1 base, leaving 6 bases of the junction unmatched. CDR3: CASSLSRAGGYNEQFF. In DNA form, the CDR3 reads TGTGCCAGCAGTTTATCTCGGGCAGGGGGCTACAATGAGCAGTTCTTC.

In this sample, this clone turned up once. V usage is TRBV6-2 or TRBV6-3 and J usage is TRBJ1-1; no clear D gene. Per germline, CDR1 MNHEY and CDR2 SVGEGT. The CDR3 runs to 15 residues. V dropped 2 bases and J dropped 1 base, with 11 bases sitting between them. The CDR3 reads CASSYPSPKNTEAFF. The DNA for the CDR3 is TGTGCCAGCAGTTACCCATCGCCGAAGAACACTGAAGCTTTCTTT.

V usage is TRBV4-1 and J usage is TRBJ2-5, with TRBD2 matching over 10 bases. Germline V gives CDR1 MGHRA, CDR2 YSYEKL. The trim removed 1 base at V and 2 bases at J, leaving 4 bases unmatched. The CDR3 runs to 16 residues. DNA for the CDR3: TGCGCCAGCAGCCAAGCCATAGCGGGAGGTCAAGAGACCCAGTACTTC. Amino acids: CASSQAIAGGQETQYF.

This chain links TRBV5-4 with TRBJ2-5; 8 bases agree with TRBD1. Germline lookup yields CDR1 SGHNT and CDR2 YYREEE (reference sequence). The ends lost 4 bases at V and 5 bases at J; junction bases unmatched: 7. There are 14 residues in the CDR3. The CDR3 protein is CASSRDRFSETQYF. CDR3 in DNA: TGTGCCAGCAGCAGGGACAGGTTTTCGGAGACCCAGTACTTC.

This clone was picked up one time. This chain links TRBV6-6 with TRBJ1-2, with a tentative D call TRBD1 (6 bases). Per germline, CDR1 MNHNY and CDR2 SVGAGI (reference sequence). The ends were cut back, 0 bases at V and 2 bases at J, with 10 bases in the middle. The length of the CDR3 is 15 residues. Here the CDR3 DNA reads TGTGCCAGCAGTTACTCGGCAGGGGCCAACTATGGCTACACCTTC. Translated: CASSYSAGANYGYTF.

This clone was seen more than once but under ten times. The chain is built from TRBV2 and TRBJ2-7, with D hard to call. The CDR3 is made up of 13 amino acids. Trimming shortened V by 1 base and J by 6 bases, and 10 bases separated the two germline ends. Germline lookup yields CDR1 SNHLY and CDR2 FYNNEI. The CDR3 sequence is CASSEGGRAEQYF. The CDR3 bases are TGTGCCAGCAGTGAAGGGGGTCGTGCCGAGCAGTACTTC. The full variable domain, its missing parts supplied by reference TRBV2 and TRBJ2-7, is EPEVTQTPSHQVTQMGQEVILRCVPISNHLYFYWYRQILGQKVEFLVSFYNNEISEKSEIFDDQFSVERPDGSNFTLKIRSTKLEDSAMYFCASSEGGRAEQYFGPGTRLTVT.